The 17 T cell receptor beta chains listed next were all sequenced from one sample in a study of OX40 agonist ivuxolimab in advanced cancers. Using immunoSEQ multiplex PCR, the repertoire was profiled, and TCRdb retains in-frame clones only, with some absent. The table includes roughly 18,000 clones, roughly 71% detected once. The material sequenced was CD4+ or CD8+ T cells sorted from blood, taken in a trial of the OX40 agonist ivuxolimab. The receptors originated from an adult with an advanced solid tumor such as melanoma, head and neck, liver or kidney cancer.

CDR3 sequence: CSGTDSYTGELFF. In DNA form, the CDR3 reads TGCAGCGGTACGGACAGTTACACCGGGGAGCTGTTTTTT. V gene TRBV29-1 combines with J gene TRBJ2-2; tentatively, D is TRBD1 (6 bases). The ends were cut back, 7 bases at V and 3 bases at J, with 12 bases in the middle. Germline lookup yields CDR1 SQVTM and CDR2 ANQGSEA. The CDR3 is 13 residues long.

This chain uses TRBV19 with TRBJ1-5, with D possibly being TRBD1 (6 bases). CDR1 LNHDA and CDR2 SQIVND come from the germline V gene (reference sequence). This CDR3 has 12 residues. The V and J ends lost 10 bases and 3 bases respectively, with 10 bases between them. As DNA, the CDR3 is TGTGCCACTACAGGGTCCAATCAGCCCCAGCATTTT. It is translated as CATTGSNQPQHF.

V usage is TRBV2 and J usage is TRBJ2-3; D not resolved. Germline V gene sequence: CDR1 SNHLY, CDR2 FYNNEI. There are 12 residues in the CDR3. V was pared by 3 bases and J by 4 bases, with 5 bases between. The CDR3 region is CASSEGSDTQYF. The CDR3, as DNA: TGTGCCAGCAGTGAGGGATCAGATACGCAGTATTTT.

This chain links TRBV9 with TRBJ2-5; perhaps D is TRBD1 or TRBD2 (5 bases each). The DNA end favors TRBJ2-7, so the J call may be wrong. The CDR3 is 14 amino acids. Germline V gene data show CDR1 as SGDLS and CDR2 as YYNGEE. The CDR3 spells CASSPQRGENEQYF. Written as DNA, the CDR3 is TGTGCCAGCAGCCCTCAGAGGGGAGAAAACGAGCAGTACTTC.

This clone was counted only a few times. V and J are TRBV11-2 and TRBJ2-1; 13 nucleotides align to TRBD2. Germline CDR1 and CDR2: SGHAT and FQNNGV. V was pared by 6 bases and J by 5 bases, with 7 bases of the junction left unmatched. This CDR3 is built from 16 residues. For the CDR3, the DNA is TGTGCCAGCAGACGGACTAGCGGGAGTTACCACAATGAGCAGTTCTTC. Its protein product is CASRRTSGSYHNEQFF. Full variable domain (missing parts from reference TRBV11-2 and TRBJ2-1): EAGVAQSPRYKIIEKRQSVAFWCNPISGHATLYWYQQILGQGPKLLIQFQNNGVVDDSQLPKDRFSAERLKGVDSTLKIQPAKLEDSAVYLCASRRTSGSYHNEQFFGPGTRLTVL.

This clone is deemed medium-sized. The chain is built from TRBV4-2 and TRBJ1-4, with D possibly being TRBD1 (6 bases). The CDR3 spans 15 residues. The V and J ends lost 1 base and 4 bases respectively, with 10 bases between them. Germline assignment: CDR1 LGHNA and CDR2 YNFKEQ. The CDR3 sequence is CASSQANRDNEKLFF. CDR3 coding DNA: TGTGCCAGCAGCCAAGCTAACAGGGATAATGAAAAACTGTTTTTT.

This rearrangement joins TRBV2 to TRBJ2-7; the D gene is possibly TRBD2 (7 bases). Per the germline V gene, CDR1 is SNHLY and CDR2 is FYNNEI. Trimming removed 3 bases at V and 3 bases at J, with 18 bases between. This CDR3 is 16 amino acids long. In nucleotides, the CDR3 is TGTGCCAGCAGTGATCGGGGAGGGACAACGCTCTACGAGCAGTACTTC. Its translation: CASSDRGGTTLYEQYF.

This chain links TRBV27 with TRBJ1-1; 9 bases fit TRBD1. The CDR3 spans 16 residues. With 6 bases clipped from V and 5 bases from J, the junction kept 13 bases outside the gene matches. Germline CDR1 reads MNHEY; CDR2 reads SMNVEV (reference sequence). The CDR3 DNA sequence: TGTGCCAGCAGCGCTACACAGGGGGCTAGGGGTACTGAAGCTTTCTTT. Amino acid sequence: CASSATQGARGTEAFF.

The CDR3 is CASSLSLDPNEQYF. DNA for the CDR3: TGTGCCAGCAGTTTAAGCCTAGATCCCAACGAGCAGTACTTC. The rearrangement links TRBV28 to TRBJ2-7, with no clear D. There are 14 residues in the CDR3. Deletions cut 2 bases from V and 5 bases from J, with 13 bases between. CDR1 and CDR2 from the germline V gene are MDHEN and SYDVKM.

J is TRBJ2-5 and V is TRBV7-6, with 11 bases lining up with TRBD1. Per germline, CDR1 SGHVS and CDR2 FNYEAQ. The length of the CDR3 is 18 residues. The trim removed 5 bases at V and 5 bases at J, leaving 16 bases unmatched. The DNA for the CDR3 is TGTGCCAGCAGCGATCTTAGCAAGGACAGGGGGCTGAGGGAGACCCAGTACTTC. It is translated as CASSDLSKDRGLRETQYF.

This clone is classed as medium-sized. V is TRBV7-9 and J is TRBJ2-5; D is uncertain. Germline CDR1 is SEHNR and CDR2 is FQNEAQ (reference sequence). The ends were cut back, 6 bases at V and 2 bases at J, with 16 bases in the middle. There are 15 residues in the CDR3. The chain's CDR3 is CASSSTGPSQETQYF. The CDR3 region has the DNA TGTGCCAGCAGTTCCACGGGTCCGAGTCAAGAGACCCAGTACTTC.

The rearrangement uses TRBV11-1 and TRBJ2-3; 10 bases align to TRBD2. CDR1 and CDR2 (germline): SGHAT, FQDESV (reference sequence). With V trimmed by 5 bases and J by 5 bases, 7 bases remained unmatched. The CDR3 loop spans 15 amino acids. DNA of the CDR3: TGTGCCAGCAGCCTCACTAGCGGGATGGGAGATACGCAGTATTTT. Residues: CASSLTSGMGDTQYF.

This clone was observed a few times. The V and J genes are TRBV5-1 and TRBJ2-5; D not resolved. CDR1 and CDR2 from the germline V gene are SGHRS and YFSETQ. The CDR3 spans 13 residues. Trimming cost V 3 bases and J 5 bases, with 11 bases left between them. The CDR3 here is CASSSEGWETQYF. The CDR3 DNA sequence: TGCGCCAGCAGCTCGGAAGGGTGGGAGACCCAGTACTTC. The variable domain in full, completed from reference TRBV5-1 and TRBJ2-5, reads KAGVTQTPRYLIKTRGQQVTLSCSPISGHRSVSWYQQTPGQGLQFLFEYFSETQRNKGNFPGRFSGRQFSNSRSEMNVSTLELGDSALYLCASSSEGWETQYFGPGTRLLVL.

Only a few counts were recorded for this clone. V and J are TRBV5-1 and TRBJ1-1, with 8 bases lining up with TRBD1. Germline values: CDR1 SGHRS, CDR2 YFSETQ. This CDR3 has 15 amino acids. With 3 bases clipped from V and 2 bases from J, the junction kept 6 bases outside the gene matches. The CDR3: CASSWGGQGNTEAFF. In DNA form, the CDR3 reads TGCGCCAGCAGCTGGGGTGGACAGGGCAACACTGAAGCTTTCTTT.

CDR3 region: CASSLGRQGDEQYF. The CDR3 DNA sequence: TGTGCCAGCAGCTTGGGGCGACAGGGGGACGAGCAGTACTTC. The genes are TRBV5-4 and TRBJ2-7; 9 bases line up with TRBD1. Germline V gene data show CDR1 as SGHNT and CDR2 as YYREEE (reference sequence). The CDR3 is 14 residues long. V dropped 0 bases and J dropped 5; count of bases not matched to a gene: 3.

The rearrangement joins TRBV9 to TRBJ2-5; perhaps TRBD1 as D (5 bases). The end of the DNA is better explained by TRBJ2-7, so the J call may be wrong. Germline V gives CDR1 SGDLS, CDR2 YYNGEE. The CDR3 contains 13 residues. CDR3 amino acids: CASSPFPRDEQYF. The CDR3 bases are TGTGCCAGCAGCCCCTTCCCCAGGGACGAGCAGTACTTC.

V is TRBV2 and J is TRBJ2-1; TRBD2 agrees at 11 bases. V shed 6 bases, J shed 6 bases, and the junction held 7 bases outside the gene matches. CDR3 length: 15 amino acids. Germline V gene data show CDR1 as SNHLY and CDR2 as FYNNEI. The CDR3 DNA reads as TGTGCCAGCAGGATAGCGGGAGGGCCGATCAATGAGCAGTTCTTC. This encodes CASRIAGGPINEQFF. The variable domain in full, with the rest retrieved from reference TRBV2 and TRBJ2-1, is EPEVTQTPSHQVTQMGQEVILRCVPISNHLYFYWYRQILGQKVEFLVSFYNNEISEKSEIFDDQFSVERPDGSNFTLKIRSTKLEDSAMYFCASRIAGGPINEQFFGPGTRLTVL.